These 31 T cell receptor beta chains were all obtained from the same sample, sequenced in a study of Graves' ophthalmopathy and Graves' hyperthyroidism. Amplification from RNA transcripts yielded the TCR beta CDR3 regions. HTBI-primed RT-PCR formed the first round, and a multiplex PCR formed the second. TCRdb reprocessed the multiplex PCR reads via MiXCR and lists one record per CDR3 protein. The sample consists of some 750,000 distinct CDR3 sequences, roughly two fifths of them appearing once. The sample consisted of peripheral blood. These receptors were collected from an adult man with Graves' ophthalmopathy.

This clonotype has just a few counts. The chain joins TRBV7-9 to TRBJ2-7, with a tentative D call TRBD1 (6 bases). V dropped 6 bases and J dropped 3 bases, with 15 bases sitting between them. This CDR3 is 14 amino acids long. Looked up from germline, CDR1 is SEHNR and CDR2 is FQNEAQ (reference sequence). The CDR3 loop is CASSPQDSGYEQYF. As DNA, the CDR3 is TGTGCCAGCAGTCCTCAGGACAGCGGCTACGAGCAGTACTTC.

The V call is TRBV12-3 or TRBV12-4, the J call TRBJ1-2; TRBD1 aligns across 8 bases. This CDR3 has 15 residues. The junction had 7 bases not matched to a gene; V was cut back by 5 bases and J by 2 bases. Written as DNA, the CDR3 is TGTGCCAGCAGTATTACAGGGGGGAGGAACTATGGCTACACCTTC. Translated, it gives CASSITGGRNYGYTF.

J is TRBJ1-6 and V is TRBV3-2. TRBV3-2 is listed as a pseudogene. The CDR3 extends over 14 amino acids. CDR3 DNA: TGTGCCAGCAGCCAAGTTTACGGGGATTCACCCCTCCACTTT. It translates to CASSQVYGDSPLHF.

This clonotype was observed a handful of times. The rearrangement uses TRBV11-2 and TRBJ2-7, with TRBD2 as a possible D gene (7 bases). The CDR3 loop spans 13 amino acids. The ends were cut back, 5 bases at V and 5 bases at J, with 13 bases in the middle. In germline, CDR1 is SGHAT, CDR2 FQNNGV. CDR3 region: CASSRGAGHEQYF. The CDR3 DNA is TGTGCCAGCAGCCGGGGGGCAGGGCACGAGCAGTACTTC.

CDR3 DNA sequence: TGTGCCAGCAGCCCGCCCCTCTCCGGGGAGCTGTTTTTT. This sequence encodes CASSPPLSGELFF. The V gene is TRBV7-9, the J gene TRBJ2-2, with unresolved D. Trimming stripped 5 bases from V and 6 bases from J, with 10 bases between. The CDR3 loop spans 13 amino acids. Germline V gives CDR1 SEHNR, CDR2 FQNEAQ (reference sequence). Supplemented by reference TRBV7-9 and TRBJ2-2, the full variable domain reads DTGVSQNPRHKITKRGQNVTFRCDPISEHNRLYWYRQTLGQGPEFLTYFQNEAQLEKSRLLSDRFSAERPKGSFSTLEIQRTEQGDSAMYLCASSPPLSGELFFGEGSRLTVL.

This clonotype has a count of ten or more. V gene TRBV29-1 combines with J gene TRBJ1-1; D unresolved. Germline V lookup: CDR1 SQVTM, CDR2 ANQGSEA. The V gene lost 6 bases and the J gene lost 1 base, with 12 bases spanning the gap. The CDR3 totals 13 residues. The CDR3 sequence: CSVLMDPNTEAFF. The CDR3 DNA sequence: TGCAGCGTCCTCATGGACCCGAACACTGAAGCTTTCTTT.

The chain couples TRBV11-2 to TRBJ2-2; TRBD1 or TRBD2 may be the D gene (5 bases each). This CDR3 is 15 amino acids long. From germline, CDR1 is SGHAT and CDR2 FQNNGV. V lost 6 bases and J 5 bases, leaving 16 bases between the germline ends. The CDR3, as DNA: TGTGCCAGCAGTCACACTAGGGGTTTGACCGGGGAGCTGTTTTTT. Its translation is CASSHTRGLTGELFF. The whole variable domain, filled in from reference TRBV11-2 and TRBJ2-2, reads EAGVAQSPRYKIIEKRQSVAFWCNPISGHATLYWYQQILGQGPKLLIQFQNNGVVDDSQLPKDRFSAERLKGVDSTLKIQPAKLEDSAVYLCASSHTRGLTGELFFGEGSRLTVL.

This sequence joins TRBV20-1 and TRBJ1-1; D gene ambiguous. The CDR3 extends over 13 amino acids. The V gene lost 6 bases and the J gene lost 0 bases, with 11 bases spanning the gap. CDR1 is DFQATT and CDR2 is SNEGSKA in the germline V gene (reference sequence). Here the CDR3 DNA reads TGCAGTGCCCCCATTGGGTTGAACACTGAAGCTTTCTTT. Translating gives CSAPIGLNTEAFF.

This sequence joins TRBV2 and TRBJ1-1; D is unresolved. The CDR3 totals 14 residues. The germline gives CDR1 SNHLY, CDR2 FYNNEI. Trimming removed 6 bases from V and 1 base from J, with 12 bases in between. For the CDR3, the DNA is TGTGCCAGCAGAGAGGGAATTGGGAACACTGAAGCTTTCTTT. Translated: CASREGIGNTEAFF. The full variable domain, rest sourced from reference TRBV2 and TRBJ1-1, is EPEVTQTPSHQVTQMGQEVILRCVPISNHLYFYWYRQILGQKVEFLVSFYNNEISEKSEIFDDQFSVERPDGSNFTLKIRSTKLEDSAMYFCASREGIGNTEAFFGQGTRLTVV.

This clonotype was counted ten times or more. The gene calls are TRBV15 and TRBJ2-6; 10 bases are shared with TRBD1. The germline V gene has CDR1 LNHNV and CDR2 YYDKDF (reference sequence). The CDR3 loop spans 17 amino acids. With V trimmed by 8 bases and J by 2 bases, 9 bases remained unmatched. CDR3 residues: CATSTRDRGTGANVLTF. The DNA for the CDR3 is TGTGCCACCTCAACCAGGGACAGGGGAACTGGGGCCAACGTCCTGACTTTC.

The V gene is TRBV11-2, the J gene TRBJ1-5; a possible D gene is TRBD1 (5 bases). The CDR3 is 15 amino acids. Germline V gives CDR1 SGHAT, CDR2 FQNNGV. V was clipped by 0 bases and J by 5 bases, with 11 bases between them. For the CDR3, the DNA is TGTGCCAGCAGCTTAGATGGGGCTAGTTATCAGCCCCAGCATTTT. It is translated as CASSLDGASYQPQHF. Full variable domain (remainder filled in from reference TRBV11-2 and TRBJ1-5): EAGVAQSPRYKIIEKRQSVAFWCNPISGHATLYWYQQILGQGPKLLIQFQNNGVVDDSQLPKDRFSAERLKGVDSTLKIQPAKLEDSAVYLCASSLDGASYQPQHFGDGTRLSIL.

The chain carries TRBV7-9 and TRBJ2-3, with no clear D. The CDR3 consists of 12 residues. Germline CDR1 is SEHNR and CDR2 is FQNEAQ (reference sequence). V was cut by 5 bases and J by 6 bases, with 9 bases left in between. CDR3 nucleotides: TGTGCCAGCAGCACCCAGAGGGATACGCAGTATTTT. Amino acid sequence: CASSTQRDTQYF.

This clonotype was found a few times. The chain combines TRBV20-1 with TRBJ2-7, with D possibly being TRBD1 or TRBD2 (5 bases each). V dropped 0 bases and J dropped 2 bases, with 14 bases sitting between them. Per germline, CDR1 DFQATT and CDR2 SNEGSKA (reference sequence). The CDR3 has 15 amino acids. CDR3 in amino acids: CSARDGASRTYEQYF. The CDR3 DNA reads TGCAGTGCTAGAGATGGGGCTAGCAGAACCTACGAGCAGTACTTC.

The chain recombines TRBV24-1 with TRBJ2-2, with 7 bases fitting TRBD1. The CDR3 covers 16 residues. The germline CDR1 and CDR2 sequences are KGHDR and SFDVKD. Trimming at V came to 1 base and at J to 3 bases, leaving 4 bases not matched to a gene. The CDR3 sequence is CATSDFATGYTGELFF. Written as DNA, the CDR3 is TGTGCCACCAGTGATTTTGCGACAGGGTACACCGGGGAGCTGTTTTTT.

This clonotype was recorded at least ten times. The chain combines TRBV19 with TRBJ1-1; weak D call: TRBD1 (6 bases). From germline, CDR1 is LNHDA and CDR2 SQIVND (reference sequence). This CDR3 has 14 residues. The germline V and J ends were trimmed by 6 bases and 8 bases, with 19 bases remaining between them. CDR3 region: CASSDAIGGWEAFF. The CDR3 DNA reads TGTGCCAGTAGCGATGCAATTGGGGGCTGGGAAGCTTTCTTT.

This clonotype was seen a few times. V usage is TRBV24-1 and J usage is TRBJ1-5; D call uncertain. Germline values: CDR1 KGHDR, CDR2 SFDVKD. This CDR3 contains 12 residues. V shed 11 bases and J shed 7 bases, with 14 bases lying between them. The CDR3 is CASGQEGQPQHF. CDR3 coding DNA: TGTGCCAGCGGGCAAGAGGGACAGCCCCAGCATTTT.

The V gene is TRBV29-1, the J gene TRBJ1-2; 9 bases are a match to TRBD1. J was trimmed by 11 bases and V by 6 bases; bases with no gene match: 13. This CDR3 is 13 amino acids long. Germline V CDR1 and CDR2: SQVTM, ANQGSEA. CDR3 amino acids: CSVVSGQGSTYTF. The DNA for the CDR3 is TGCAGCGTAGTATCAGGACAGGGGTCTACGTACACCTTC.

This clonotype was seen more than once but under ten times. The gene calls are TRBV7-9 and TRBJ2-5; maybe TRBD1 (6 bases). The CDR3 is 15 residues long. Germline lookup yields CDR1 SEHNR and CDR2 FQNEAQ (reference sequence). Trimming took 1 base from V and 2 from J, leaving 11 bases between them. The CDR3 protein is CASSLGDIIQETQYF. The CDR3, as DNA: TGTGCCAGCAGCTTAGGGGACATAATTCAAGAGACCCAGTACTTC.

The chain is built from TRBV20-1 and TRBJ1-1; D is perhaps TRBD1 (5 bases). CDR1 and CDR2 (germline): DFQATT, SNEGSKA (reference sequence). V lost 6 bases and J 2 bases, leaving 16 bases between the germline ends. This CDR3 comprises 14 residues. Written as DNA, the CDR3 is TGCAGTGCCCCCTGGGGGGGGAGTAACACTGAAGCTTTCTTT. It yields the protein CSAPWGGSNTEAFF.

The V gene is TRBV25-1, the J gene TRBJ1-2; 7 bases map to TRBD1. Losses at the gene ends were 6 bases for V and 6 bases for J; bases not matched to a gene: 13. CDR1 is MGHDK, CDR2 SYGVNS, per germline. This CDR3 region has 15 residues. DNA for the CDR3: TGTGCCAGCAGCCCGGGGGACAGCTCCCTCAATGGCTACACCTTC. Encoded protein: CASSPGDSSLNGYTF.

This sequence joins TRBV10-3 and TRBJ1-2; D is perhaps TRBD1 (5 bases). Looked up from germline, CDR1 is ENHRY and CDR2 is SYGVKD. Between the trimmed V and J ends, which lost 3 bases and 4 bases, there was a span of 9 bases. The CDR3 length is 13 residues. The DNA for the CDR3 is TGTGCCATCAGTGACAGGGTCATCTATGGCTACACCTTC. This codes for CAISDRVIYGYTF.

The table lists this clonotype with many counts. The rearrangement uses TRBV29-1 and TRBJ1-3; D gene uncertain. Trimming stripped 7 bases from V and 2 bases from J, with 15 bases between. Germline assignment: CDR1 SQVTM and CDR2 ANQGSEA. This CDR3 is 14 amino acids long. CDR3: CSARLGRPGNTIYF. CDR3 DNA: TGCAGCGCAAGGTTGGGAAGGCCTGGAAACACCATATATTTT.

This clonotype was detected many times. V and J are TRBV25-1 and TRBJ1-2; 9 bases fit TRBD1. V shed 1 base and J 8 bases; nucleotides not matched to a gene: 5. Germline V CDR1 and CDR2: MGHDK, SYGVNS. The CDR3 covers 14 residues. The CDR3 DNA is TGTGCCAGCAGTGAATGGGACAGGGAGGGAGGCTACACCTTC. This codes for CASSEWDREGGYTF.

CDR3 amino acids: CASSPGPPEDYEQYF. DNA for the CDR3: TGTGCCAGCAGCCCAGGACCGCCTGAGGACTACGAGCAGTACTTC. This chain links TRBV27 with TRBJ2-7; D uncertain. CDR3 size: 15 residues. V lost 6 bases to trimming and J lost 3 bases, with 18 bases between them. CDR1 and CDR2 (germline): MNHEY, SMNVEV (reference sequence).

This clonotype was seen repeatedly, ten times or more. The chain has TRBV7-8 and TRBJ1-1; D remains unclear. V gave up 4 bases and J gave up 5 bases, with 11 bases separating them. The CDR3 runs 13 residues. From germline, CDR1 is SGHVS and CDR2 FQNEAQ. The CDR3 spells CASSYSGVTEAFF. DNA for the CDR3: TGTGCCAGCAGCTATAGTGGGGTTACTGAAGCTTTCTTT.

The CDR3 protein is CASSISRGTAYGYTF. The CDR3 DNA reads TGTGCCAGTAGTATCAGCAGAGGGACAGCCTATGGCTACACCTTC. The V and J genes are TRBV19 and TRBJ1-2, with TRBD1 matching over 7 bases. The germline CDR1 and CDR2 sequences are LNHDA and SQIVND (reference sequence). V lost 3 bases and J lost 4; bases outside the gene matches: 8. The CDR3 spans 15 residues.

The chain joins TRBV19 to TRBJ1-4; D perhaps matches TRBD1 (5 bases). Trimming took off 5 bases at V and 0 bases at J, with 10 bases between the two ends. Germline V CDR1 and CDR2: LNHDA, SQIVND (reference sequence). This CDR3 has 15 amino acids. CDR3 in amino acids: CASSATEATNEKLFF. The CDR3 coding sequence is TGTGCCAGTAGTGCGACAGAGGCAACTAATGAAAAACTGTTTTTT.

V gene TRBV7-8 combines with J gene TRBJ2-2, with D hard to call. V gave up 2 bases and J gave up 3 bases, with 13 bases separating them. CDR1 is SGHVS, CDR2 FQNEAQ, per germline. The CDR3 has 16 amino acids. The CDR3 spells CASSLKRLGYTGELFF. The DNA of the CDR3 is TGTGCCAGCAGCTTAAAAAGATTGGGATACACCGGGGAGCTGTTTTTT.

This sequence joins TRBV13 and TRBJ2-7; a weak D match, TRBD1 (6 bases). The V gene's germline CDR1 is PRHDT and CDR2 FYEKMQ (reference sequence). V lost 1 base and J 2 bases, leaving 9 bases between the germline ends. This CDR3 contains 14 residues. The CDR3 sequence is CASSLEGETYEQYF. Written as DNA, the CDR3 is TGTGCCAGCAGCTTAGAGGGGGAGACCTACGAGCAGTACTTC.

There are a few counts of this clonotype. This CDR3 fails to terminate in the conserved phenylalanine or tryptophan, so it likely reflects a read error. No DNA is shown, since the ends of the CDR3 on it are uncertain; the CDR3 is the one TCRdb lists. This chain links TRBV7-9 with TRBJ1-3. Germline values: CDR1 SEHNR, CDR2 FQNEAQ (reference sequence). A total of 8 residues make up the CDR3, ends included. CDR3: CASSSLAG.

The rearrangement joins TRBV10-3 to TRBJ2-7; D is possibly TRBD2 (6 bases). CDR3 size: 17 residues. Per the germline V gene, CDR1 is ENHRY and CDR2 is SYGVKD. The V and J ends lost 3 bases and 2 bases respectively, with 20 bases between them. CDR3 DNA: TGTGCCATCAGTGAAGGGGTCTCTGCGGGACCGCCCTACGAGCAGTACTTC. Its protein is CAISEGVSAGPPYEQYF.